This TCR beta chain was recovered during a study of blood T cell repertoires in COVID-19. Study context: The samples span acute and convalescent COVID-19 from the United States, Italy and Spain.

The data were produced by immunoSEQ multiplex PCR, yet TCRdb's version contains in-frame clones alone and is incomplete. Here the sample spans fewer than 200,000 clones, about 83% being singletons. Sequenced input: peripheral blood. The origin of this receptor is a woman in her 70s with COVID-19, enrolled during active disease.

CDR3 sequence (DNA): TGCGCCAGCAGCTTGGCGGGAGGGCCTTCGGACTTCACAGATACGCAGTATTTT. It encodes CASSLAGGPSDFTDTQYF. The gene calls are TRBV5-1 and TRBJ2-3; 8 bases match TRBD2. This CDR3 has 18 residues. Per the germline V gene, CDR1 is SGHRS and CDR2 is YFSETQ. Losses at the gene ends were 0 bases for V and 2 bases for J; bases not matched to a gene: 11.